The clone carrying this TCR beta chain was observed once. Exclusion of a patient followed from autoimmune disease history or systemic immunosuppression. Peripheral blood came from all dose cohorts at three timepoints. These data are taken from a study of OX40 agonist ivuxolimab in advanced cancers. Study as a whole: It was ivuxolimab, an agonistic anti-OX40 (CD134) antibody, that patients were treated with. Allowance was made for prior anti-PD-1, anti-PD-L1 or anti-CTLA-4 therapy, and roughly 40% had some.

V was pared by 0 bases and J by 3 bases, with 21 bases between. This CDR3 is 18 amino acids long. Germline V CDR1 and CDR2: SGHTA, FQGNSA. Sequencing used immunoSEQ multiplex PCR; TCRdb keeps in-frame clones, though not all of them. The sample includes 85,000 or so clones, 70% to 90% of them seen just once. The specimen was CD4+ or CD8+ T cells sorted from blood, collected in a trial of the OX40 agonist ivuxolimab. This receptor was identified in an adult with an advanced solid tumor such as melanoma, head and neck, liver or kidney cancer. V gene TRBV7-2 combines with J gene TRBJ2-7, with D perhaps matching TRBD2 (7 bases). DNA of the CDR3: TGTGCCAGCAGCTTAGCTCGATTGAGGCAGGGGAGGGACTACGAGCAGTACTTC. This codes for CASSLARLRQGRDYEQYF.